These 17 T cell receptor beta chains were sequenced from one sample in a study of Ad26.COV2.S vaccination and SARS-CoV-2 variants. Treatment defined: over 15 received Ad26.COV2.S at low or high dose, single or two shots; 5 received placebo; per-sample allocation not given. Samples were taken on day 63 after the first vaccine or placebo injection. Produced via immunoSEQ multiplex PCR; TCRdb's table is partial and in-frame only. The data hold hundreds of thousands of clones, with about 89% observed a single time. This specimen consisted of peripheral blood, obtained in a trial of Ad26.COV2.S vaccine versus placebo. Source of these receptors: a person between 18 and 60 years old who received the Ad26.COV2.S COVID-19 vaccine or a placebo.

The chain employs TRBV27 and TRBJ1-3; a possible D gene is TRBD1 (6 bases). CDR3 length equals 14 residues. V was clipped by 7 bases and J by 3 bases, with 13 bases between them. The germline CDR1 and CDR2 sequences are MNHEY and SMNVEV (reference sequence). The CDR3 protein is CASMGARSGNTIYF. The CDR3 nucleotides read TGTGCCAGCATGGGGGCCAGGAGTGGAAACACCATATATTTT.

The rearrangement uses TRBV6-5 and TRBJ1-2; possible D gene TRBD1, 6 bases. This CDR3 contains 15 residues. CDR1 and CDR2 from the germline V gene are MNHEY and SVGAGI. Between the trimmed V and J ends, which lost 7 bases and 0 bases, there was a span of 15 bases. This chain's CDR3 is CASTQGSGTNYGYTF. For the CDR3, the DNA is TGTGCCAGCACCCAGGGGTCGGGGACTAACTATGGCTACACCTTC.

The chain uses TRBV11-2 and TRBJ2-1, with 11 bases aligning to TRBD2. CDR1 is SGHAT, CDR2 FQNNGV, per germline. This CDR3 has 15 amino acids. Germline trimming cut 7 bases from V and 2 bases from J; bases unmatched to any gene: 4. The CDR3 loop is CASTMTSGAYNEQFF. CDR3 in DNA: TGTGCCAGCACCATGACTAGCGGGGCCTACAATGAGCAGTTCTTC.

This clone was found once. This chain links TRBV29-1 with TRBJ1-2; D is uncertain. Trimming shortened V by 1 base and J by 8 bases, and 2 bases separated the two germline ends. Germline CDR1 SQVTM, CDR2 ANQGSEA. The CDR3 length is 9 residues. The CDR3 loop reads CSVEAGYTF. The CDR3 coding sequence is TGCAGCGTTGAAGCGGGCTACACCTTC. Variable domain in full (rest from reference TRBV29-1 and TRBJ1-2): SAVISQKPSRDICQRGTSLTIQCQVDSQVTMMFWYRQQPGQSLTLIATANQGSEATYESGFVIDKFPISRPNLTFSTLTVSNMSPEDSSIYLCSVEAGYTFGSGTRLTVV.

The J gene is TRBJ1-2, the V gene TRBV19, with D maybe TRBD1 (5 bases). Deletions cut 10 bases from V and 7 bases from J, with 22 bases between. The CDR3 totals 14 residues. Germline V CDR1 and CDR2: LNHDA, SQIVND (reference sequence). CDR3 amino acids: CATSDSPSRVGYTF. The CDR3 nucleotides are TGTGCCACTTCAGACTCCCCCAGCAGGGTTGGCTACACCTTC.

V gene TRBV30 combines with J gene TRBJ2-2; TRBD2 agrees at 7 bases. Germline CDR1 reads GTSNPN; CDR2 reads SVGIG (reference sequence). There are 15 residues in the CDR3. J was trimmed by 8 bases and V by 3 bases; bases with no gene match: 12. CDR3 coding DNA: TGTGCCTGGAGCCCTCATCCTAGCGGACTAGGGGAGCTGTTTTTT. Translating it yields CAWSPHPSGLGELFF.

This chain connects TRBV6-1 to TRBJ1-5; D gene unclear. Germline CDR1 and CDR2: MNHNS and SASEGT. CDR3 size: 16 residues. The V end was cut by 2 bases, the J end by 0 bases, with 11 bases between. DNA of the CDR3: TGTGCCAGCAGTGAAATTGGCAGCTATAGCAATCAGCCCCAGCATTTT. This codes for CASSEIGSYSNQPQHF.

The chain carries TRBV29-1 and TRBJ2-3; D may be TRBD1 or TRBD2 (5 bases each). V was clipped by 2 bases and J by 1 base, with 10 bases between them. The CDR3 has 14 amino acids. CDR1 and CDR2 from the germline V gene are SQVTM and ANQGSEA. In DNA, the CDR3 is TGCAGCGTTGAATTGGGGGTTGGCACAGATACGCAGTATTTT. The encoded protein is CSVELGVGTDTQYF.

The genes are TRBV11-1 and TRBJ2-4; D not resolved. Trimming took off 3 bases at V and 8 bases at J, with 11 bases between the two ends. This CDR3 region has 13 residues. The germline V gene encodes CDR1 SGHAT and CDR2 FQDESV (reference sequence). Written as DNA, the CDR3 is TGTGCCAGCAGCTTCCGGGCCATGGACATTCAGTACTTC. It specifies CASSFRAMDIQYF.

The chain carries TRBV14 and TRBJ1-2; D ambiguous. The length of the CDR3 is 15 residues. Germline V CDR1 and CDR2: SGHDN, FVKESK. Trimming stripped 0 bases from V and 5 bases from J, with 13 bases between. The CDR3 spells CASSQDHGSSYGYTF. Written as DNA, the CDR3 is TGTGCCAGCAGCCAAGATCATGGGAGTAGTTATGGCTACACCTTC.

The chain carries TRBV7-9 and TRBJ2-3; 7 bases are shared with TRBD2. J lost 2 bases, V lost 7 bases, and 9 bases had no gene match. This CDR3 has 15 residues. The germline V gene encodes CDR1 SEHNR and CDR2 FQNEAQ (reference sequence). The CDR3 loop reads CASTTRGVPTDTQYF. The CDR3 DNA is TGTGCCAGCACCACTCGGGGGGTCCCCACAGATACGCAGTATTTT.

J is TRBJ2-1 and V is TRBV6-2 or TRBV6-3; 13 bases line up with TRBD2. CDR1 is MNHEY, CDR2 SVGEGT, per germline. The V segment lost 6 bases and the J segment 7 bases; nucleotides outside the gene matches: 9. The CDR3 has 16 amino acids. DNA for the CDR3: TGTGCCAGCAGCAGGACTAGCGGGGGCCGGGGGAATGAGCAGTTCTTC. Its translation is CASSRTSGGRGNEQFF.

V usage is TRBV30 and J usage is TRBJ1-2, with TRBD1 as a possible D gene (5 bases). This CDR3 contains 12 residues. The germline gives CDR1 GTSNPN, CDR2 SVGIG (reference sequence). Trimming took off 1 base at V and 6 bases at J, with 9 bases between the two ends. In nucleotides, the CDR3 is TGTGCCTGGAGTGAGGCGGGGGATGGCTACACCTTC. It encodes CAWSEAGDGYTF.

This sequence joins TRBV3-1 (or the pseudogene TRBV3-2) and TRBJ1-1; no clear D gene. CDR1 LGHDT and CDR2 YNNKEL come from the germline V gene (reference sequence). The CDR3 totals 13 residues. V was pared by 7 bases and J by 7 bases, with 16 bases between. The CDR3 DNA follows: TGTGCCAGCACCGGCTGGAGCGGAGGTGAAGCTTTCTTT. This sequence encodes CASTGWSGGEAFF.

This sequence joins TRBV6-5 and TRBJ1-6; D is possibly TRBD1 (5 bases). Trimming removed 7 bases at V and 8 bases at J, with 12 bases between. Germline values: CDR1 MNHEY, CDR2 SVGAGI. This CDR3 comprises 13 residues. The CDR3 region has the DNA TGTGCCAGCAATCGACAGCGTTATTCACCCCTCCACTTT. Residues: CASNRQRYSPLHF.

CDR3 sequence reads: CASRAGTGEWYEQYF. In DNA form, the CDR3 reads TGTGCCAGCAGAGCCGGGACAGGGGAATGGTACGAGCAGTACTTC. V and J are TRBV6-5 and TRBJ2-7; 10 bases agree with TRBD1. CDR1 and CDR2 from the germline V gene are MNHEY and SVGAGI. The CDR3 has 15 amino acids. The trim removed 6 bases at V and 4 bases at J, leaving 9 bases unmatched.

The chain is built from TRBV7-9 and TRBJ1-6, with unresolved D. Looked up from germline, CDR1 is SEHNR and CDR2 is FQNEAQ (reference sequence). The CDR3 covers 13 residues. V was pared by 5 bases and J by 9 bases, with 11 bases between. The CDR3 nucleotides are TGTGCCAGCAGCCCAAATCGGGTTTCACCCCTCCACTTT. Amino acids: CASSPNRVSPLHF.